Each of the 28 T cell receptor beta chains below was sequenced from the same sample in a study of blood T cell repertoires in COVID-19. TCRdb's table, derived via immunoSEQ multiplex PCR, lists solely in-frame clones and lacks some. This table has about 270,000 clones, about 89% appearing once. The specimen was PBMCs or T cells enriched from blood (not recorded which). The receptors originated from a woman under 30 who had recovered from COVID-19.

In DNA form, the CDR3 reads TGCAGCGCCGGGACAGGTGGCACTGAAGCTTTCTTT. Protein: CSAGTGGTEAFF. This chain joins TRBV29-1 and TRBJ1-1; 8 bases agree with TRBD1. Germline loops: CDR1 SQVTM, CDR2 ANQGSEA. This CDR3 contains 12 residues. The V and J ends lost 7 bases and 4 bases, in that order; junction bases with no gene match: 5.

CDR3 bases: TGTGCCAGCAGCTCGGGACAGGGGAACAATCAGCCCCAGCATTTT. Translation gives CASSSGQGNNQPQHF. The rearrangement uses TRBV5-8 and TRBJ1-5; 10 nucleotides match TRBD1. The V gene end was trimmed by 3 bases and the J gene end by 3 bases; junction bases not matched to a gene: 3. Germline V lookup: CDR1 SGHTS, CDR2 YDEGEE. The CDR3 is 15 residues long. Full variable domain (outside the CDR3, taken from reference TRBV5-8 and TRBJ1-5): EAGVTQSPTHLIKTRGQQATLRCSPISGHTSVYWYQQALGLGLQFLLWYDEGEERNRGNFPPRFSGRQFPNYSSELNVNALELEDSALYLCASSSGQGNNQPQHFGDGTRLSIL.

The chain employs TRBV30 and TRBJ2-7, with 8 bases matching TRBD2. Trimming cost V 0 bases and J 3 bases; bases outside gene matches: 4. Germline V lookup: CDR1 GTSNPN, CDR2 SVGIG (reference sequence). The CDR3 contains 14 residues. The CDR3 reads CAWSVAGAYYEQYF. The CDR3 DNA reads as TGTGCCTGGAGTGTAGCGGGGGCCTACTACGAGCAGTACTTC.

The chain recombines TRBV6-8 with TRBJ2-2, with D perhaps TRBD2 (5 bases). Trimming took off 2 bases at V and 1 base at J, with 20 bases between the two ends. The CDR3 extends over 19 amino acids. Germline assignment: CDR1 MNHGY and CDR2 SAAAGT. DNA of the CDR3: TGTGCCAGCAGTTACCGGTGTTTCCTCGGAGGTCGGAACACCGGGGAGCTGTTTTTT. Its translation is CASSYRCFLGGRNTGELFF.

The chain joins TRBV13 to TRBJ1-1; D unclear. CDR3 length equals 15 residues. Trimming took 5 bases from V and 3 from J, leaving 16 bases between them. In germline, CDR1 is PRHDT, CDR2 FYEKMQ (reference sequence). Here the CDR3 DNA reads TGTGCCAGCAGCCCGCGTCTCCTCCGGGACACTGAAGCTTTCTTT. Its protein product is CASSPRLLRDTEAFF.

Here the CDR3 DNA reads TGTGCCACCAGTGATGGACCCGGGATCTACAATGAGCAGTTCTTC. This gives the protein CATSDGPGIYNEQFF. The chain links TRBV24-1 to TRBJ2-1, with D possibly TRBD2 on 5 matching bases. The CDR3 contains 15 residues. Germline V lookup: CDR1 KGHDR, CDR2 SFDVKD. Deletions cut 3 bases from V and 3 bases from J, with 11 bases between.

To note about this clone: Other nucleotide sequences in the sample specify the same CDR3. This chain joins TRBV6-5 and TRBJ2-7, with TRBD1 matching 7 bases. The CDR3 is 13 amino acids. Trimming took 6 bases from V and 2 from J; bases not matched to a gene: 4. Germline CDR1 reads MNHEY; CDR2 reads SVGAGI. The CDR3 sequence: CASSRQGTYEQYF. Written as DNA, the CDR3 is TGTGCCAGCAGCCGACAGGGAACCTACGAGCAGTACTTC.

The CDR3 nucleotides read TGTGCCAGCAAAATGGCCGGCGGAGCTCTACAGCCCCAGCATTTT. Amino acids: CASKMAGGALQPQHF. The V call is TRBV28, the J call TRBJ1-5; D is undetermined. Looked up from germline, CDR1 is MDHEN and CDR2 is SYDVKM. V dropped 7 bases and J dropped 7 bases, with 20 bases sitting between them. The CDR3 has 15 amino acids.

CDR3 sequence reads: CASKRTAIETQYF. The CDR3 nucleotides are TGTGCCAGCAAAAGGACAGCAATAGAGACCCAGTACTTC. J is TRBJ2-5 and V is TRBV6-5, with D possibly matching TRBD1 (6 bases). CDR3 length: 13 residues. V lost 7 bases to trimming and J lost 4 bases, with 13 bases between them. The germline V gene encodes CDR1 MNHEY and CDR2 SVGAGI.

The rearrangement links TRBV21-1 to TRBJ2-7; TRBD1, the table's D call, lacks a check against the DNA. TRBV21-1 is tagged as a pseudogene. The CDR3 runs 20 residues. This chain's CDR3 is CASSKVSCRYRVRISYEQYF. The CDR3 DNA is TGTGCCAGCAGCAAAGTCTCGTGTCGTTACAGGGTAAGGATCTCCTACGAGCAGTACTTC.

V usage is TRBV3-1 (or the pseudogene TRBV3-2) and J usage is TRBJ1-2; perhaps TRBD1 as D (6 bases). The CDR3 sequence is 14 residues long. Trimming took 4 bases from V and 7 from J, leaving 16 bases between them. Per the germline V gene, CDR1 is LGHDT and CDR2 is YNNKEL (reference sequence). The CDR3 sequence is CASSLGGGGIGYTF. The CDR3 DNA reads TGTGCCAGCAGCCTCGGGGGGGGCGGGATTGGCTACACCTTC.

The V call is TRBV19, the J call TRBJ2-1; the match to TRBD1 covers 11 bases. CDR3 length: 15 amino acids. Trimming removed 5 bases from V and 6 bases from J; junction bases left unmatched: 6. Germline V lookup: CDR1 LNHDA, CDR2 SQIVND (reference sequence). This chain's CDR3 is CASSPGTGGSNEQFF. CDR3 DNA: TGTGCCAGTAGTCCAGGGACAGGGGGGAGCAATGAGCAGTTCTTC.

This clone is a singleton in its sample. The rearrangement joins TRBV12-2 to TRBJ1-2; whether TRBD1, the table's D call, matches the DNA was not checked. TRBV12-2 is a recognized pseudogene. The CDR3 sequence is 14 residues long. The CDR3 spells CASRLELGASGYTF. The CDR3, as DNA: TGTGCAAGTCGCTTAGAGTTGGGGGCAAGTGGCTACACCTTC.

The genes are TRBV5-5 and TRBJ2-3; 9 nucleotides agree with TRBD2. The germline V gene encodes CDR1 SGHKS and CDR2 YYEKEE (reference sequence). The CDR3 runs to 17 residues. With V trimmed by 0 bases and J by 2 bases, 7 bases remained unmatched. CDR3 amino acids: CASSLVASGVHTDTQYF. As DNA, the CDR3 is TGTGCCAGCAGCTTGGTAGCTAGCGGGGTCCACACAGATACGCAGTATTTT.

The rearrangement uses TRBV7-2 and TRBJ2-7; 8 nucleotides agree with TRBD2. Looked up from germline, CDR1 is SGHTA and CDR2 is FQGNSA. The CDR3 is 19 amino acids. V lost 0 bases and J lost 4; bases outside the gene matches: 17. The CDR3 DNA sequence: TGTGCCAGCAGCTTAGCCTCGAATAAGGCGGGGGGCCGAAAATACGAGCAGTACTTC. Its translation: CASSLASNKAGGRKYEQYF.

This chain connects TRBV30 to TRBJ1-1, with 8 nucleotides matching TRBD1. V lost 3 bases to trimming and J lost 5 bases; unmatched junction nucleotides: 8. CDR1 is GTSNPN, CDR2 SVGIG, per germline (reference sequence). The CDR3 has 14 amino acids. The CDR3 DNA reads as TGTGCCTGGAGCCCTGACAGGGGATGGACTGAAGCTTTCTTT. As protein: CAWSPDRGWTEAFF.

The chain employs TRBV29-1 and TRBJ2-1; D is undetermined. Germline V gene lookup returns CDR1 SQVTM and CDR2 ANQGSEA. The CDR3 consists of 13 residues. V dropped 8 bases and J dropped 0 bases, with 11 bases sitting between them. This CDR3 is CSMSVTSYNEQFF. As DNA, the CDR3 is TGCAGCATGAGCGTAACCTCCTACAATGAGCAGTTCTTC.

The chain combines TRBV5-1 with TRBJ2-2, with D perhaps TRBD1 (5 bases). The CDR3 loop spans 15 amino acids. Trimming took off 4 bases at V and 5 bases at J, with 15 bases between the two ends. CDR1 is SGHRS and CDR2 is YFSETQ in the germline V gene. The CDR3 is CASSRTERQTGELFF. DNA for the CDR3: TGCGCCAGCAGCCGGACCGAGCGACAGACCGGGGAGCTGTTTTTT.

This clone has a handful of counts. The chain employs TRBV30 and TRBJ2-1; 10 positions agree with TRBD2. J lost 3 bases, V lost 5 bases, and 10 bases had no gene match. The CDR3 runs to 16 residues. In germline, CDR1 is GTSNPN, CDR2 SVGIG (reference sequence). CDR3 DNA sequence: TGTGCCTGGTTAGCGGGAGGCCCCACTAACTACAATGAGCAGTTCTTC. This encodes CAWLAGGPTNYNEQFF.

Note on this clone: Other DNA variants within this sample encode the same CDR3. The rearrangement links TRBV11-3 to TRBJ2-7; maybe TRBD2 (5 bases). Germline CDR1 and CDR2: SGHNT and YENEEA. This CDR3 spans 13 amino acids. V dropped 4 bases and J dropped 4 bases, with 11 bases sitting between them. CDR3 amino acids: CASSSRGAYEQYF. In DNA form, the CDR3 reads TGTGCCAGCAGCTCTCGGGGAGCGTACGAGCAGTACTTC.

V usage is TRBV6-5 and J usage is TRBJ2-3, with 12 bases fitting TRBD2. V was pared by 6 bases and J by 9 bases, with 10 bases of the junction left unmatched. Germline V lookup: CDR1 MNHEY, CDR2 SVGAGI. The length of the CDR3 is 15 residues. The CDR3 loop is CASRRTSGAPGTQYF. The CDR3 nucleotides are TGTGCCAGCAGAAGGACTAGCGGGGCCCCGGGGACGCAGTATTTT.

The chain carries TRBV15 and TRBJ1-2; maybe TRBD1 (6 bases). The CDR3 has 16 amino acids. The V end was cut by 0 bases, the J end by 4 bases, with 15 bases between. From germline, CDR1 is LNHNV and CDR2 YYDKDF (reference sequence). This CDR3 is CATSRDRGARAYGYTF. The DNA for the CDR3 is TGTGCCACCAGCAGAGATCGGGGGGCGCGGGCCTATGGCTACACCTTC.

This clone was seen only a few times. The rearrangement joins TRBV9 to TRBJ2-7; 9 bases fit TRBD2. In germline, CDR1 is SGDLS, CDR2 YYNGEE. The CDR3 sequence is 15 residues long. Losses at the gene ends were 4 bases for V and 2 bases for J; bases not matched to a gene: 7. Written as DNA, the CDR3 is TGTGCCAGCAGCTCCCGGCGGGAGGGGACCTACGAGCAGTACTTC. This codes for CASSSRREGTYEQYF.

The chain uses TRBV5-6 and TRBJ1-1; D remains unclear. CDR3 length: 16 amino acids. CDR1 SGHDT and CDR2 YYEEEE come from the germline V gene. Trimming shortened V by 0 bases and J by 5 bases, and 17 bases separated the two germline ends. CDR3 nucleotide sequence: TGTGCCAGCAGCTTGGCCGGCTCGGAGGGAGTAACTGAAGCTTTCTTT. Residues: CASSLAGSEGVTEAFF.

Only one count was recorded for this clone. V usage is TRBV30 and J usage is TRBJ2-2, with 9 bases aligning to TRBD1. The CDR3 runs 14 residues. Trimming cost V 3 bases and J 3 bases; bases outside gene matches: 2. Per germline, CDR1 GTSNPN and CDR2 SVGIG (reference sequence). The CDR3 is CAWRGDRDTGELFF. DNA for the CDR3: TGTGCCTGGAGGGGGGACAGGGACACCGGGGAGCTGTTTTTT.

The genes are TRBV7-2 and TRBJ1-5; D not resolved. In germline, CDR1 is SGHTA, CDR2 FQGNSA. Trimming took off 5 bases at V and 3 bases at J, with 11 bases between the two ends. There are 14 residues in the CDR3. The CDR3 spells CASSQDTYNQPQHF. In DNA, the CDR3 is TGTGCCAGCAGCCAAGACACTTACAATCAGCCCCAGCATTTT. Drawing the rest from reference TRBV7-2 and TRBJ1-5, the complete variable domain is GAGVSQSPSNKVTEKGKDVELRCDPISGHTALYWYRQSLGQGLEFLIYFQGNSAPDKSGLPSDRFSAERTGGSVSTLTIQRTQQEDSAVYLCASSQDTYNQPQHFGDGTRLSIL.

This chain links TRBV6-1 with TRBJ2-4; possibly TRBD1 for D (5 bases). The CDR3 sequence is 14 residues long. Germline V lookup: CDR1 MNHNS, CDR2 SASEGT. Deletions cut 2 bases from V and 6 bases from J, with 11 bases between. CDR3 in amino acids: CASSEQGPRNIQYF. CDR3 DNA sequence: TGTGCCAGCAGTGAACAGGGCCCGAGAAACATTCAGTACTTC.

This chain links TRBV5-1 with TRBJ1-2, with TRBD1 matching over 9 bases. Losses at the gene ends were 4 bases for V and 2 bases for J; bases not matched to a gene: 6. Germline V gives CDR1 SGHRS, CDR2 YFSETQ. This CDR3 has 15 residues. DNA of the CDR3: TGCGCCAGCAGCGACAAACAGGGGGCAAACTATGGCTACACCTTC. This codes for CASSDKQGANYGYTF.